This paragraph covers one T cell receptor (beta chain) sequence. The specificity of this receptor is unknown. No per-base quality is available; no much larger clone lies one base away. The record originates from a study of T-cell reconstitution after alpha-beta-depleted transplantation in children (dated by TCRdb to the mid-2010s). Regarding the study in general: Using TCR repertoire profiling, the study quantitatively followed how T-cell immune reconstitution unfolded in children after TCRalphabeta/CD19-depleted allogeneic hematopoietic cell transplantation. What the study reported, not specific to this receptor: The high TCRbeta diversity at day 60 in some patients was ascribed to recipient T cells and intrathymic progenitors that had survived conditioning. The apparently early alphabetaT-cell count recovery about two months after transplant was reportedly dependent on only several hundred rapidly expanded clones derived from non-depleted graft cells. The frequencies of hyperexpanded clones fell over the following months, and after one year, T-cell counts and TCRbeta diversity were mostly attributed to newly produced T cells.

The treatment or condition label, as the study defines it: allogeneic hematopoietic cell transplantation with graft depleted of TCRalphabeta T cells and CD19 B cells. The transplant recipients were children given TCRalphabeta/CD19-depleted allogeneic hematopoietic cell grafts. The library came from PCR. Sequencing was performed on an Illumina HiSeq 2500. TCR library preparation used molecular barcoding, with unique molecular identifiers applied to normalize quantification of the TCRbeta repertoire. Through fastp at Q25 and MiXCR, TCRdb rebuilt clones from the public reads, retaining in-frame beta chains. A single entry per CDR3 protein holds the most common genes and DNA from its merged rows. The table for this sample lists some 600,000 distinct CDR3 sequences; about an eighth of them were counted only once. The ten largest clones take up about 2% of the sample. V is cut by 5 bases and J by 7 bases, and the space between the germline ends is 14 bases. The CDR3 sequence holds 12 residues, the cysteine and phenylalanine included. Only the CDR3 DNA is retained, 36 bases long and in frame from the first base. The germline V gene (reference sequence) gives CDR1 as DFQATT and CDR2 as SNEGSKA.

The receptor chain draws on TRBV20-1 and TRBJ1-2; there is no confident call for the D gene. The sample here was PBMCs, mostly from graft donor cells, taken 360 days after TCRalphabeta/CD19-depleted stem cell transplant. The source of this sequence is a male patient aged 10 to 17 who had a stem cell transplant for acute myeloid leukemia, so the T cells may come from the graft donor. The DNA sequence is TGCAGTGCTCCCACTGTCCGGGGTGGCTACACCTTC. Its coded protein is CSAPTVRGGYTF.